Below are 26 T cell receptor gamma chains sequenced from a single sample in a study of gamma delta lymphoproliferative disorders and STAT genes. TCRdb fed the multiplex PCR reads to CATT. Of 1,500 to 2,000 gamma-chain clones listed, about 10% are singletons. Genomic DNA from isolated PBMCs served as the sequencing template. Sequencing input: blood. The origin of the receptors is a human donor in good health.

The sample holds a few counts of this clone. V usage is TRGV10 and J usage is TRGJ1 or TRGJ2. TCRdb carries no J gene annotation; the J gene was assigned here by matching the DNA with germline. TRGV10 is an ORF for which the function is uncertain. The trim removed 9 bases at V and 6 bases at J, leaving 18 bases unmatched. This CDR3 region has 15 residues. The CDR3 DNA is TGTGCTGCGTGTTACCGGGAGGGCTTCTTTTATAAGAAACTCTTT. Translated: CAACYREGFFYKKLF.

This clone is termed medium-sized. TCRdb's protein and the translated DNA diverge at residue 7; the protein reported here is the translation of the DNA. The V and J genes are TRGV9 and TRGJP. Matching the DNA to germline supplied the J gene, which TCRdb does not give. The CDR3 loop spans 16 amino acids. Germline CDR1 is GITISATS and CDR2 is ISYDGTV (reference sequence). V shed 0 bases and J 6 bases; nucleotides not matched to a gene: 2. CDR3 loop: CALWEVAELGKKIKVF. CDR3 nucleotides: TGTGCCTTGTGGGAGGTGGCAGAGTTGGGCAAAAAAATCAAGGTATTT.

In its sample, this clone ranks as medium-sized. The V gene is TRGV9, the J gene TRGJ1 or TRGJ2. Assignment of the J gene here rests on matching the DNA to germline, because TCRdb gives none. This CDR3 is built from 13 residues. Unmatched junction bases numbered 5, after V lost 3 bases and J lost 3 bases. In germline, CDR1 is GITISATS, CDR2 ISYDGTV (reference sequence). CDR3 in DNA: TGTGCCTTGTGGGAGTTCCCTTATTATAAGAAACTCTTT. Translated, it gives CALWEFPYYKKLF.

Regarding this clone: It is unclear where the CDR3 begins or ends on the DNA, so no DNA is shown, and the CDR3 is as TCRdb lists it. The V gene is given as TRGV11, and no J gene call is available. TRGV11 belongs to the ORF category, with a function that is uncertain. The CDR3 is 17 residues long, ends included. The CDR3 is CTTVPAGLGTTGWFKIF.

Written as DNA, the CDR3 is TGTGCCACCTGGGACGTGAGGAAGAGAGCGAAACTCTTT. Translated, it gives CATWDVRKRAKLF. This chain joins TRGV8 and TRGJ1 or TRGJ2. As TCRdb names no J gene, one was assigned here on the basis of a DNA match to germline. Germline V gene data show CDR1 as VENAVY and CDR2 as YDSYNSRV. V lost 4 bases, J lost 12 bases, and 15 bases stayed unmatched. The length of the CDR3 is 13 residues.

This clone is deemed medium-sized. This chain links TRGV9 with TRGJ1 or TRGJ2. Assignment of the J gene here rests on matching the DNA to germline, because TCRdb gives none. With V trimmed by 5 bases and J by 3 bases, 4 bases remained unmatched. This CDR3 is 12 amino acids long. Germline V gene data show CDR1 as GITISATS and CDR2 as ISYDGTV (reference sequence). CDR3 sequence: CALWGFYYKKLF. The CDR3 DNA reads TGTGCCTTGTGGGGTTTTTATTATAAGAAACTCTTT.

Judged by abundance, this clone is medium-sized. Other DNA sequences within the sample encode an identical CDR3. This chain joins TRGV8 and TRGJP2. The J gene, missing from TCRdb, was assigned here through DNA to germline matching. CDR3 length: 16 amino acids. Germline V gene sequence: CDR1 VENAVY, CDR2 YDSYNSRV. Trimming removed 0 bases from V and 5 bases from J; junction bases left unmatched: 9. The CDR3 DNA sequence: TGTGCCACCTGGGATAGGCGTGAATTGAGTGATTGGATCAAGACGTTT. Its translation: CATWDRRELSDWIKTF.

This clone is classed as medium-sized (0.01 to 0.1%). The J gene is TRGJP1, the V gene TRGV2. The J gene comes from matching the DNA to germline here; TCRdb lacks it. Germline V gene sequence: CDR1 EGSNGY, CDR2 YDSYNSKV. The CDR3 totals 14 residues. V shed 2 bases and J 10 bases; nucleotides not matched to a gene: 10. For the CDR3, the DNA is TGTGCCACCTGGGACGAGGGAAAAGATTGGTTCAAGATATTT. This encodes CATWDEGKDWFKIF.

This clone is deemed medium-sized. This chain joins TRGV2 and TRGJ1 or TRGJ2. The J gene, not given by TCRdb, was assigned here from a germline match of the nucleotide sequence. Germline assignment: CDR1 EGSNGY and CDR2 YDSYNSKV. The V and J ends lost 0 bases and 6 bases, in that order; junction bases with no gene match: 2. CDR3 length: 12 amino acids. Written as DNA, the CDR3 is TGTGCCACCTGGGACGGGCGTTATAAGAAACTCTTT. Translating it yields CATWDGRYKKLF.

This clone is labeled large. This chain connects TRGV2 to TRGJP1. TCRdb records no J gene; here it was assigned by comparing the DNA to germline. The CDR3 has 15 residues. CDR1 EGSNGY and CDR2 YDSYNSKV come from the germline V gene. Trimming took 1 base from V and 0 from J; bases not matched to a gene: 2. The CDR3: CATWDGNTTGWFKIF. Here the CDR3 DNA reads TGTGCCACCTGGGACGGCAATACCACTGGTTGGTTCAAGATATTT.

V and J are TRGV2 and TRGJP2. Assignment of the J gene here rests on matching the DNA to germline, because TCRdb gives none. CDR3 length: 13 residues. V was pared by 7 bases and J by 6 bases, with 8 bases of the junction left unmatched. Germline-derived CDR1 and CDR2 are EGSNGY and YDSYNSKV. The CDR3 coding sequence is TGTGCCACCTGCTCCTTTTGTGATTGGATCAAGACGTTT. This sequence encodes CATCSFCDWIKTF.

In this sample, this clone is medium-sized (0.01 to 0.1%). The rearrangement joins TRGV8 to TRGJ1 or TRGJ2. No J segment appears in TCRdb, so it was assigned here by matching the sequence to germline. Trimming at V came to 3 bases and at J to 12 bases, leaving 8 bases not matched to a gene. The CDR3 extends over 11 amino acids. Germline values: CDR1 VENAVY, CDR2 YDSYNSRV. CDR3 sequence reads: CATWDAMGKLF. The DNA of the CDR3 is TGTGCCACCTGGGATGCCATGGGGAAACTCTTT.

This clone rates as large. The same CDR3 is also encoded by other DNA sequences in this sample. The V gene is TRGV8, the J gene TRGJ1 or TRGJ2. Because TCRdb records no J gene, it was assigned here through a match of the DNA to germline. This CDR3 is built from 13 residues. Germline loops: CDR1 VENAVY, CDR2 YDSYNSRV. V lost 0 bases and J lost 4; bases outside the gene matches: 3. The CDR3 nucleotides read TGTGCCACCTGGGATAGGCGGTATTATAAGAAACTCTTT. It is translated as CATWDRRYYKKLF.

By its share, this clone is medium-sized. V and J are TRGV8 and TRGJP2. TCRdb carries no J gene annotation; the J gene was assigned here by matching the DNA with germline. Trimming took 0 bases from V and 3 from J; bases not matched to a gene: 4. The CDR3 runs to 15 residues. The germline V gene encodes CDR1 VENAVY and CDR2 YDSYNSRV. CDR3 region: CATWDRRGSDWIKTF. As DNA, the CDR3 is TGTGCCACCTGGGATAGGAGGGGTAGTGATTGGATCAAGACGTTT.

This clone was counted a few times. The chain carries TRGV2 and TRGJP1. Assignment of the J gene here rests on matching the DNA to germline, because TCRdb gives none. J was trimmed by 7 bases and V by 1 base; bases with no gene match: 0. Germline V CDR1 and CDR2: EGSNGY, YDSYNSKV. The CDR3 runs to 12 residues. CDR3 region: CATWDGGWFKIF. The CDR3 DNA reads TGTGCCACCTGGGACGGTGGTTGGTTCAAGATATTT.

This clone counts as large. The chain has TRGV2 and TRGJ1 or TRGJ2. The J gene was missing in TCRdb and was found by matching the end of the DNA to germline. The CDR3 length is 15 residues. The germline gives CDR1 EGSNGY, CDR2 YDSYNSKV. With 4 bases clipped from V and 1 base from J, the junction kept 10 bases outside the gene matches. CDR3 DNA sequence: TGTGCCACCTGGGATACGGGGCGTAATTATTATAAGAAACTCTTT. It encodes CATWDTGRNYYKKLF.

This clone is labeled as medium-sized (0.01 to 0.1%). Other DNA sequences in the same sample also yield this CDR3. This chain connects TRGV4 to TRGJ1 or TRGJ2. TCRdb does not report a J gene; here it was assigned by matching the DNA to germline references. With 1 base clipped from V and 1 base from J, the junction kept 1 base outside the gene matches. Looked up from germline, CDR1 is EGSTGY and CDR2 is YDSYTSSV. This CDR3 contains 13 residues. Here the CDR3 reads CATWDGNYYKKLF. CDR3 DNA: TGTGCCACCTGGGATGGTAATTATTATAAGAAACTCTTT.

In this sample, this clone is medium-sized. This chain connects TRGV10 to TRGJ1 or TRGJ2. No J segment appears in TCRdb, so it was assigned here by matching the sequence to germline. TRGV10 belongs to the ORF category, with a function that is uncertain. This CDR3 contains 9 residues. The V gene end was trimmed by 11 bases and the J gene end by 12 bases; junction bases not matched to a gene: 8. The CDR3 DNA reads as TGTGCTGCGACAGAGGGGAAACTCTTT. Its translation: CAATEGKLF.

This clone rates as medium-sized. DNA for the CDR3: TGTGCCTTGTGGGACCTCAGAGAGTTGGGCAAAAAAATCAAGGTATTT. Its translation: CALWDLRELGKKIKVF. The J gene is TRGJP, the V gene TRGV9. In the absence of a J gene in TCRdb, the DNA was matched to germline to assign it here. The CDR3 covers 16 residues. Losses at the gene ends were 4 bases for V and 6 bases for J; bases not matched to a gene: 6. From germline, CDR1 is GITISATS and CDR2 ISYDGTV (reference sequence).

This clone was counted between two and nine times. The V and J genes are TRGV4 and TRGJ1 or TRGJ2. The J gene, left out of TCRdb, was set here by checking the DNA against germline. V lost 3 bases and J lost 7; bases outside the gene matches: 0. The CDR3 totals 10 residues. Germline CDR1 EGSTGY, CDR2 YDSYTSSV. The DNA of the CDR3 is TGTGCCACCTGGGATTATAAGAAACTCTTT. This sequence encodes CATWDYKKLF.

This clone is medium-sized within its sample. V and J are TRGV9 and TRGJ1 or TRGJ2. TCRdb leaves out the J gene; it was filled in here by matching the DNA to germline. The ends lost 3 bases at V and 5 bases at J; junction bases unmatched: 4. Germline values: CDR1 GITISATS, CDR2 ISYDGTV (reference sequence). The CDR3 length is 12 residues. CDR3 residues: CALWELDYKKLF. CDR3 DNA: TGTGCCTTGTGGGAGCTCGATTATAAGAAACTCTTT.

Notes on this clone: This DNA translates differently at residue 8 from the TCRdb protein, which is that of a much larger clone; a read error is likely, and the protein shown is the DNA's own translation. The J gene was not called, though the V gene is TRGV10. TRGV10 is labeled an ORF, and its function is uncertain. The CDR3 runs 10 residues. CDR3 amino acids: CAAWDQKNLF. The CDR3 DNA follows: TGTGCTGCGTGGGATCAAAAGAACCTCTTT.

This clone was detected a few times. The chain is built from TRGV9 and TRGJP. TCRdb leaves out the J gene; it was filled in here by matching the DNA to germline. CDR3 size: 16 residues. Germline-derived CDR1 and CDR2 are GITISATS and ISYDGTV (reference sequence). Trimming at V came to 0 bases and at J to 9 bases, leaving 5 bases not matched to a gene. In nucleotides, the CDR3 is TGTGCCTTGTGGGAGGTGGAGGTGTTGGGCAAAAAAATCAAGGTATTT. As protein: CALWEVEVLGKKIKVF.

This clone has a handful of counts. The chain recombines TRGV3 with TRGJ1 or TRGJ2. Germline matching of the DNA provided the J gene here, since TCRdb leaves it blank. V lost 9 bases to trimming and J lost 3 bases; unmatched junction nucleotides: 5. The CDR3 has 11 amino acids. Germline lookup yields CDR1 VTNTFY and CDR2 YDVSTARD (reference sequence). The CDR3 DNA is TGTGCCACCAATCTTTATTATAAGAAACTCTTT. Protein: CATNLYYKKLF.

This chain connects TRGV3 to TRGJ1 or TRGJ2. Here the J gene was assigned by germline matching of the DNA, as TCRdb has none. The CDR3 has 9 amino acids. The germline CDR1 and CDR2 sequences are VTNTFY and YDVSTARD (reference sequence). With V trimmed by 8 bases and J by 5 bases, 0 bases remained unmatched. CDR3 amino acids: CATYYKKLF. The DNA of the CDR3 is TGTGCCACCTATTATAAGAAACTCTTT.

Judged by abundance, this clone is medium-sized (0.01 to 0.1%). This chain links TRGV11 with TRGJ1 or TRGJ2. In the absence of a J gene in TCRdb, the DNA was matched to germline to assign it here. TRGV11 carries the ORF label, with uncertain function. The J segment lost 2 bases and the V segment lost 7 bases, leaving 11 bases of the junction unmatched. The CDR3 is made up of 15 amino acids. The CDR3 sequence is CACWIRGQHYYKKLF. As DNA, the CDR3 is TGTGCCTGCTGGATCCGAGGGCAACATTATTATAAGAAACTCTTT.